The source of this T cell receptor beta chain is a study of CD8+ T cells in alopecia areata. It was cDNA, reverse transcribed from extracted RNA, that served as the sequencing template. This table comes from immunoSEQ multiplex PCR, and its TCRdb copy is limited to in-frame clones, with some not included. The sample lists about 130,000 clones, roughly 54% occurring once. As regards this clone: Its antigen is still unknown.

General study results and limits: Normal scalp showed lower clonality than lesional scalp, especially alopecia totalis/universalis. While patients received tofacitinib, many expanded lesional clones remained present in scalp and blood. A single nonresponder leaves the baseline CD8+ expansion link to response uncertain.

The treatment was: oral pan-JAK inhibitor, 5-10 mg twice daily. Per germline, CDR1 SNHLY and CDR2 FYNNEI. The CDR3 consists of 11 residues. With 7 bases removed from V and 4 bases from J, the gap between germline ends came to 5 bases. The rearrangement links TRBV2 to TRBJ2-1; no definite D call. The sequencing here drew on CD8+ T cells sorted from blood, taken at week 4, from a patient treated with tofacitinib. The source of this sequence is a human donor with alopecia areata. Here the CDR3 DNA reads TGTGCCAGCACCGATTACAATGAGCAGTTCTTC. It yields the protein CASTDYNEQFF.